This entry is about one T cell receptor beta chain. Its antigen is undetermined. V was cut by 4 bases and J by 1 base, with 8 bases left in between. Germline loops: CDR1 MNHEY, CDR2 SMNVEV (reference sequence). The CDR3 is 14 amino acids. TCRdb's copy holds only in-frame clones and misses some; the assay was immunoSEQ multiplex PCR. The sample includes about 65,000 clones, approximately 90% of them seen just once. This sample was taken from a study of OX40 agonist ivuxolimab in advanced cancers. Broader study findings: Normalized expansion of T-cell clones was also low for some nonresponders.

The sequencing here drew on CD4+ or CD8+ T cells sorted from blood, taken in a trial of the OX40 agonist ivuxolimab. This chain links TRBV27 with TRBJ2-1; D not resolved. The source of this sequence is an adult with an advanced solid tumor such as melanoma, head and neck, liver or kidney cancer. The CDR3 DNA reads as TGTGCCAGCAGTTGGTACTTATCCTACAATGAGCAGTTCTTC. Protein: CASSWYLSYNEQFF.